This T cell receptor (beta chain) derives from a study of spatial heterogeneity in lung cancer. Whole-study findings and limits: Expanded alpha and beta TCR counts within tumors tracked tumor mutation counts.

Time point in this sample: sample taken at primary tumor resection. As regards this clonotype: Antigen: not known. This beta chain is a stray read from a library made for alpha chains; its abundance is not meaningful.

The V end lost 4 bases, the J end lost 5 bases, and 9 bases lay between the germline ends. The CDR3 totals 12 residues. Germline-derived CDR1 and CDR2 are SQVTM and ANQGSEA. Each CDR3 protein gets one entry after TCRdb re-called the 5' RACE reads with MiXCR. The table records under 8,000 distinct CDR3 sequences, over 10% of them present only once. The chain uses TRBV29-1 and TRBJ2-1; D might be TRBD1 (6 bases). Source: lung tumor tissue, taken at surgery. The receptor's source is a male donor with early-stage non-small cell lung cancer. The CDR3 region has the DNA TGCAGCGTTGCACAGGGAAACAATGAGCAGTTCTTC. Its translation is CSVAQGNNEQFF.